Sequencing of this T cell receptor (beta chain) was carried out in a study of T-cell memory formation after mild COVID-19. TCRdb independently ran MiXCR on the 5' RACE reads; one entry per CDR3 protein. This table holds 55,000 to 75,000 distinct CDR3 sequences, around a quarter found once. This clonotype appeared a few times. This CDR3 spans 14 amino acids. Germline V lookup: CDR1 MNHEY, CDR2 SMNVEV (reference sequence). V shed 3 bases, J shed 8 bases, and the junction held 1 base outside the gene matches. What was sequenced was PBMCs or a T cell subset sorted from them (not recorded which). The TCR originated in a man younger than 35 who had mild COVID-19 (a few samples of this study predate the infection). Cell type and time point are not known. V is TRBV27 and J is TRBJ1-6; 10 positions agree with TRBD1. CDR3 loop: CASSLGQGYSPLHF. In nucleotides, the CDR3 is TGTGCCAGCAGTTTGGGACAGGGGTATTCACCCCTCCACTTT.